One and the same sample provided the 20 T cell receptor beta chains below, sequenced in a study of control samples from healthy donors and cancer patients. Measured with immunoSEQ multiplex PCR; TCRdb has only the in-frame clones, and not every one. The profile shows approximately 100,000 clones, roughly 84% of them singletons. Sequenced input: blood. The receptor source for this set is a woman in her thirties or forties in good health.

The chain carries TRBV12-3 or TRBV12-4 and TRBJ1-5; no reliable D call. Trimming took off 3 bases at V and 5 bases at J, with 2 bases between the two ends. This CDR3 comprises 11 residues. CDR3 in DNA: TGTGCCAGCAGTTTTGATCAGCCCCAGCATTTT. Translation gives CASSFDQPQHF.

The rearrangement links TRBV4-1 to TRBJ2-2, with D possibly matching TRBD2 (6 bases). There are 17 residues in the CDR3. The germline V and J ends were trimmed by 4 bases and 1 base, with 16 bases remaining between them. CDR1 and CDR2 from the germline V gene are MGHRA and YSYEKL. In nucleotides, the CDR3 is TGCGCCAGCAGCCTATTTGGCGGACTACTGAACACCGGGGAGCTGTTTTTT. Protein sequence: CASSLFGGLLNTGELFF.

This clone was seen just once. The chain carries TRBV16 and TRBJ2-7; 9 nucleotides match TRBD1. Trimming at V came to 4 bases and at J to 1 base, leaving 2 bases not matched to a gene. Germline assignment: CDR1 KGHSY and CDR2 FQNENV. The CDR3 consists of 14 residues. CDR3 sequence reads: CASSRQGVSYEQYF. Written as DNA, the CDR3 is TGTGCCAGCAGCCGACAGGGGGTTTCCTACGAGCAGTACTTC.

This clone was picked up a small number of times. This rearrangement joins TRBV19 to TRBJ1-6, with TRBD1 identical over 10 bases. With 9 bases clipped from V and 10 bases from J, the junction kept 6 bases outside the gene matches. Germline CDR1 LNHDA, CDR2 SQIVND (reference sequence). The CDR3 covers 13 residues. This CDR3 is CASKTGGESPLHF. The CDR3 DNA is TGTGCCAGCAAGACAGGGGGCGAATCACCCCTCCACTTT.

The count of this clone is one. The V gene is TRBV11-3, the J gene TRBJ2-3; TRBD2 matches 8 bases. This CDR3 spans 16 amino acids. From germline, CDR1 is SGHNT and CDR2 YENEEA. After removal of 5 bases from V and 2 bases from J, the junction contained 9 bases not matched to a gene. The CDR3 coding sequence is TGTGCCAGCAGCCCCGAGGGCGGGGGGAACACAGATACGCAGTATTTT. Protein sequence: CASSPEGGGNTDTQYF.

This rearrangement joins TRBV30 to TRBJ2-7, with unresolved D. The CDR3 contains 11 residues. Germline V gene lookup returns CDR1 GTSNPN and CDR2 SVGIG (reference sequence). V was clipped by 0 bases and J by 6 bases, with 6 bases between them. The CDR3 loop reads CAWSVGSEQYF. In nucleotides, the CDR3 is TGTGCCTGGAGTGTAGGGTCCGAGCAGTACTTC.

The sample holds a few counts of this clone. CDR3 in amino acids: CASSTTLVDRGYTF. Here the CDR3 DNA reads TGTGCCAGCAGTACGACGCTAGTGGACAGGGGCTACACCTTC. The rearrangement joins TRBV6-2 or TRBV6-3 to TRBJ1-2; 7 positions match TRBD1. CDR1 and CDR2 from the germline V gene are MNHEY and SVGEGT. There are 14 residues in the CDR3. With 5 bases clipped from V and 8 bases from J, the junction kept 11 bases outside the gene matches.

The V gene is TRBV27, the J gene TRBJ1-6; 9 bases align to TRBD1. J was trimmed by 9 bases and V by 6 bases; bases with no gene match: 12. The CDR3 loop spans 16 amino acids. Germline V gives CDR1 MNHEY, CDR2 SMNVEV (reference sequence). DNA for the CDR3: TGTGCCAGCAGGTTCAGGACAGGGGCCTCAGCTTCACCCCTCCACTTT. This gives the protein CASRFRTGASASPLHF.

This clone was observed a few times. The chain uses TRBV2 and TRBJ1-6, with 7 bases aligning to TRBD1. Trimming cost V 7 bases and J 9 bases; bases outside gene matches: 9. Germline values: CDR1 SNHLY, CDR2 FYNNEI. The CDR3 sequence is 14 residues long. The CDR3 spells CASTRGQFGSPLHF. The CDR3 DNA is TGTGCCAGCACCCGGGGACAGTTCGGTTCACCCCTCCACTTT.

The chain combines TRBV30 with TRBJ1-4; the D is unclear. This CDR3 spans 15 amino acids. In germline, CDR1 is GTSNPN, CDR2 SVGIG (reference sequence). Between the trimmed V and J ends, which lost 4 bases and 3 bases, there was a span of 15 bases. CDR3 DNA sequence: TGTGCCTGGACCCATAACGGGGAGGCTAATGAAAAACTGTTTTTT. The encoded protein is CAWTHNGEANEKLFF.

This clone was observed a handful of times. The DNA of the CDR3 is TGTGCCAGCAGCATCTGCGGCGGGACAGGGGGCAATCAGCCCCAGCATTTT. It is translated as CASSICGGTGGNQPQHF. V and J are TRBV21-1 and TRBJ1-5; the D call of TRBD1 is as the table states it, not checked on the DNA. TRBV21-1 is recorded as a pseudogene. This CDR3 is built from 17 residues.

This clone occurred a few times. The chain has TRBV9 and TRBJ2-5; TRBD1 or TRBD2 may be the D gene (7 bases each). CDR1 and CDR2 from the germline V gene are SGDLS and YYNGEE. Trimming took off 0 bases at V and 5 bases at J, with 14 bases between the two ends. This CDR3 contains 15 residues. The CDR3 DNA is TGTGCCAGCAGCGTAGCAGGGGGGGCCCTTGAGACCCAGTACTTC. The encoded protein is CASSVAGGALETQYF.

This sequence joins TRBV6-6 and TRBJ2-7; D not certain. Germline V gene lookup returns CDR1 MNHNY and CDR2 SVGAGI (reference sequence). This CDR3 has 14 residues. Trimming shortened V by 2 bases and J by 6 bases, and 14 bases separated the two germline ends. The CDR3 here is CASSYDTTRLEQYF. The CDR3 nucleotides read TGTGCCAGCAGTTACGACACCACCCGCCTCGAGCAGTACTTC.

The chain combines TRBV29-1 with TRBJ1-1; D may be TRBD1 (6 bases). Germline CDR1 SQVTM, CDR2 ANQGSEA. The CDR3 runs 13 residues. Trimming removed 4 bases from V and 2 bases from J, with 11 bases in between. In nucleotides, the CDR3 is TGCAGCGTTGGAGGGGGGATTAACACTGAAGCTTTCTTT. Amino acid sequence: CSVGGGINTEAFF.

As DNA, the CDR3 is TGTGCCATCAGTACTGGGACAGGAGGCACAGATACGCAGTATTTT. This encodes CAISTGTGGTDTQYF. The J gene is TRBJ2-3, the V gene TRBV10-3; 8 nucleotides align to TRBD1. CDR1 and CDR2 from the germline V gene are ENHRY and SYGVKD. V was pared by 5 bases and J by 1 base, with 5 bases of the junction left unmatched. CDR3 length: 15 residues.

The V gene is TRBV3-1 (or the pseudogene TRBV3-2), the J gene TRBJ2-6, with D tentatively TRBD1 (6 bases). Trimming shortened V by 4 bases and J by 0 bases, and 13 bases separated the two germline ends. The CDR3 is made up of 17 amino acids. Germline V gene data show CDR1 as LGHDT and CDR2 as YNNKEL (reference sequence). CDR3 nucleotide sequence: TGTGCCAGCAGCCGTGACGTCAGGGGCTCTGGGGCCAACGTCCTGACTTTC. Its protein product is CASSRDVRGSGANVLTF.

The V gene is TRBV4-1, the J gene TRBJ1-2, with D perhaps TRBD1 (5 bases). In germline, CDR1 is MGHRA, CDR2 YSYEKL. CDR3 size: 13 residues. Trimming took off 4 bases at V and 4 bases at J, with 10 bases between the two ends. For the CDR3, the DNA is TGCGCCAGCAGCCCCGGACACCTCTATGGCTACACCTTC. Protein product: CASSPGHLYGYTF.

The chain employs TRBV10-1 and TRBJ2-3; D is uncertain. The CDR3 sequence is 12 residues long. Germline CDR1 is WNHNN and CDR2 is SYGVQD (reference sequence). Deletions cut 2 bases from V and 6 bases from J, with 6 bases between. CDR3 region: CASSEAADTQYF. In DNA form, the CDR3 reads TGCGCCAGCAGTGAGGCAGCGGATACGCAGTATTTT.

The CDR3 DNA follows: TGCAGCGTTGAACGGGCGAGTGAAGGAAAACTGTTTTTT. This encodes CSVERASEGKLFF. The chain couples TRBV29-1 to TRBJ1-4, with D unresolved. This CDR3 spans 13 amino acids. The V end lost 2 bases, the J end lost 10 bases, and 14 bases lay between the germline ends. CDR1 is SQVTM, CDR2 ANQGSEA, per germline.

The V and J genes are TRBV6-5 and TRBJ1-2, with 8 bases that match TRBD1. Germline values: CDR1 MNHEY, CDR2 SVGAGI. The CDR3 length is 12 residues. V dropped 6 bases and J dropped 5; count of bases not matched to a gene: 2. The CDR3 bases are TGTGCCAGCAGCCACAGGGGGTATGGCTACACCTTC. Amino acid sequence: CASSHRGYGYTF.